These 29 T cell receptor beta chains originate from one sample sequenced in a study of T cells after yellow fever vaccination. TCRdb re-called the 5' RACE reads through MiXCR, storing one row per CDR3 protein. The repertoire holds tens of thousands of distinct CDR3 sequences, with 5% to 8% as singletons. Specimen: CD8+ T cells sorted from PBMCs, collected about 49 days after the first yellow fever vaccination. Every receptor here comes from a man aged 18 to 29 who received the YFV17D yellow fever vaccine.

This chain connects TRBV5-1 to TRBJ2-7; a weak D match, TRBD1 (6 bases). V lost 1 base to trimming and J lost 5 bases, with 13 bases between them. Germline V gene sequence: CDR1 SGHRS, CDR2 YFSETQ. This CDR3 is 14 amino acids long. CDR3 protein: CASSLYQGSNEQYF. CDR3 coding DNA: TGCGCCAGCAGCTTGTATCAGGGGAGCAACGAGCAGTACTTC.

This clonotype has ten or more counts. V and J are TRBV9 and TRBJ2-3; D ambiguous. The CDR3 sequence is 13 residues long. CDR1 SGDLS and CDR2 YYNGEE come from the germline V gene. Between the trimmed V and J ends, which lost 0 bases and 4 bases, there was a span of 6 bases. CDR3 protein: CASSVVPPDTQYF. DNA of the CDR3: TGTGCCAGCAGCGTAGTTCCCCCAGATACGCAGTATTTT.

This clonotype was counted a few times. The V and J genes are TRBV4-1 and TRBJ1-4, with D possibly matching TRBD1 (5 bases). Germline V gene data show CDR1 as MGHRA and CDR2 as YSYEKL. This CDR3 has 13 amino acids. V shed 0 bases and J shed 10 bases, with 9 bases lying between them. CDR3 bases: TGCGCCAGCAGCCAAGATAGGGGCCGAAAACTGTTTTTT. Amino acid sequence: CASSQDRGRKLFF.

This clonotype has a handful of counts. DNA for the CDR3: TGTGCCACCAGCAGATACGGACAGATCTATGGCTACACCTTC. Protein product: CATSRYGQIYGYTF. The chain recombines TRBV15 with TRBJ1-2, with D tentatively TRBD1 (6 bases). With 2 bases removed from V and 4 bases from J, the gap between germline ends came to 11 bases. Germline CDR1 LNHNV, CDR2 YYDKDF (reference sequence). This CDR3 is 14 amino acids long.

The sample holds a few counts of this clonotype. The chain employs TRBV5-1 and TRBJ1-6, with D unresolved. The V end lost 0 bases, the J end lost 7 bases, and 8 bases lay between the germline ends. Germline V CDR1 and CDR2: SGHRS, YFSETQ. This CDR3 region has 14 residues. The CDR3 sequence is CASSLDGHNSPLHF. The DNA of the CDR3 is TGCGCCAGCAGCTTGGACGGCCACAATTCACCCCTCCACTTT.

The rearrangement joins TRBV6-5 to TRBJ1-2; 8 bases fit TRBD1. The germline gives CDR1 MNHEY, CDR2 SVGAGI. Trimming cost V 2 bases and J 8 bases; bases outside gene matches: 10. The CDR3 sequence is 15 residues long. CDR3 in amino acids: CASSYGQGAGVGYTF. The CDR3 nucleotides are TGTGCCAGCAGTTACGGGCAGGGGGCGGGGGTCGGCTACACCTTC.

Ten or more counts support this clonotype. V and J are TRBV27 and TRBJ1-1; D might be TRBD1 (6 bases). Trimming removed 4 bases at V and 2 bases at J, with 11 bases between. The CDR3 is made up of 14 amino acids. Germline V gene sequence: CDR1 MNHEY, CDR2 SMNVEV (reference sequence). As DNA, the CDR3 is TGTGCCAGCAGTTCCGGGGGCGGCAACACTGAAGCTTTCTTT. Translated: CASSSGGGNTEAFF.

This clonotype has more than one count but fewer than ten. The chain joins TRBV7-9 to TRBJ2-2; no definite D call. V lost 1 base and J lost 4, with 16 bases in between. Germline V CDR1 and CDR2: SEHNR, FQNEAQ (reference sequence). CDR3 length equals 17 residues. Written as DNA, the CDR3 is TGTGCCAGCAGCTTAGGACTTGAGGTTCTTACCACCGGGGAGCTGTTTTTT. Protein product: CASSLGLEVLTTGELFF.

This clonotype was seen many times. The rearrangement joins TRBV2 to TRBJ2-7, with D unclear. Trimming removed 8 bases at V and 4 bases at J, with 18 bases between. Germline CDR1 reads SNHLY; CDR2 reads FYNNEI. The CDR3 is made up of 14 amino acids. Here the CDR3 DNA reads TGTGCCAGCCACTCGCATGGCCCTTTATACGAGCAGTACGTC. Its translation is CASHSHGPLYEQYV.

This clonotype was observed at least ten times. The chain is built from TRBV4-3 and TRBJ2-1; perhaps TRBD1 as D (6 bases). The CDR3 totals 15 residues. Trimming removed 0 bases at V and 5 bases at J, with 11 bases between. CDR1 and CDR2 (germline): LGHNA, YSLEER. The CDR3 region has the DNA TGCGCCAGCAGCCAAGATGGGGGCGATAACAATGAGCAGTTCTTC. Protein product: CASSQDGGDNNEQFF.

This clonotype was counted ten times or more. This sequence joins TRBV5-6 and TRBJ2-7, with D tentatively TRBD2 (5 bases). Germline CDR1 reads SGHDT; CDR2 reads YYEEEE. The CDR3 contains 14 residues. The V gene lost 0 bases and the J gene lost 3 bases, with 10 bases spanning the gap. CDR3 coding DNA: TGTGCCAGCAGCTTGGTGGTCCGGGACTACGAGCAGTACTTC. As protein: CASSLVVRDYEQYF.

The table lists this clonotype with many counts. The chain is built from TRBV2 and TRBJ1-1; no firm D call. V was cut by 2 bases and J by 11 bases, with 12 bases left in between. Germline V gene lookup returns CDR1 SNHLY and CDR2 FYNNEI. The CDR3 contains 12 residues. CDR3 amino acids: CASSEYGRSAFF. As DNA, the CDR3 is TGTGCCAGCAGTGAATATGGCAGGTCGGCTTTCTTT.

This rearrangement joins TRBV19 to TRBJ1-5; 8 nucleotides line up with TRBD1. Per the germline V gene, CDR1 is LNHDA and CDR2 is SQIVND (reference sequence). With 5 bases clipped from V and 8 bases from J, the junction kept 14 bases outside the gene matches. This CDR3 comprises 16 residues. The CDR3 loop is CASSSQDRAALKPQHF. The CDR3 nucleotides read TGTGCCAGTAGTTCCCAGGACAGGGCGGCATTGAAGCCCCAGCATTTT.

This clonotype was picked up many times. The chain combines TRBV12-3 or TRBV12-4 with TRBJ2-3; 7 bases agree with TRBD1. This CDR3 has 15 amino acids. J gave up 0 bases and V 6 bases, and 6 bases lay outside the gene matches. The CDR3 DNA reads as TGTGCCAGCAGCGGGACAGTGACTAGCACAGATACGCAGTATTTT. Translated, it gives CASSGTVTSTDTQYF.

For this clonotype: With a much larger clone just one base away, this may be a read error. The chain links TRBV11-2 to TRBJ2-7; D unclear. The CDR3 has 16 residues. Germline CDR1 reads SGHAT; CDR2 reads FQNNGV. The CDR3 DNA reads as TGTGCCAGCAGCTTAGTTGGCAGGCTCTTTTCCTACGAGAAGTACGTC. Its protein is CASSLVGRLFSYEKYV.

In its sample, this clonotype was seen many times. The J gene is TRBJ2-1, the V gene TRBV6-2 or TRBV6-3; 7 bases map to TRBD1. Germline CDR1 and CDR2: MNHEY and SVGEGT. The length of the CDR3 is 15 residues. V gave up 3 bases and J gave up 3 bases; unmatched junction bases: 5. The CDR3 DNA reads TGTGCCAGCAGTTATTCCGACAGGGTCTACAATGAGCAGTTCTTC. Amino acids: CASSYSDRVYNEQFF.

The chain links TRBV27 to TRBJ1-5; 7 bases agree with TRBD1. Germline assignment: CDR1 MNHEY and CDR2 SMNVEV (reference sequence). Germline trimming cut 3 bases from V and 3 bases from J; bases unmatched to any gene: 5. This CDR3 has 15 amino acids. CDR3 sequence reads: CASSFTGAYNQPQHF. DNA for the CDR3: TGTGCCAGCAGTTTTACAGGGGCCTACAATCAGCCCCAGCATTTT.

This clonotype was observed many times. The genes are TRBV7-6 and TRBJ2-3; D remains ambiguous. The V gene's germline CDR1 is SGHVS and CDR2 FNYEAQ. The CDR3 runs 15 residues. Trimming shortened V by 2 bases and J by 1 base, and 10 bases separated the two germline ends. The CDR3 reads CASSLWARRTDTQYF. CDR3 bases: TGTGCCAGCAGCTTATGGGCTCGACGCACAGATACGCAGTATTTT. The variable domain in full, completed from reference TRBV7-6 and TRBJ2-3, reads GAGVSQSPRYKVTKRGQDVALRCDPISGHVSLYWYRQALGQGPEFLTYFNYEAQQDKSGLPNDRFSAERPEGSISTLTIQRTEQRDSAMYRCASSLWARRTDTQYFGPGTRLTVL.

This clonotype was picked up a small number of times. This chain uses TRBV12-3 or TRBV12-4 with TRBJ1-5; maybe TRBD1 (6 bases). With 3 bases removed from V and 5 bases from J, the gap between germline ends came to 11 bases. The CDR3 sequence is 14 residues long. CDR3 loop: CASSFGGPDQPQHF. DNA for the CDR3: TGTGCCAGCAGTTTTGGGGGGCCGGATCAGCCCCAGCATTTT.

Of note for this clonotype: This may stem from a read error, because a much larger clone lies one nucleotide away. The V gene is TRBV7-8, the J gene TRBJ1-2, with 7 nucleotides matching TRBD1. The CDR3 extends over 15 amino acids. Germline assignment: CDR1 SGHVS and CDR2 FQNEAQ. V lost 7 bases to trimming and J lost 4 bases; unmatched junction nucleotides: 12. CDR3 sequence: CASIPGAGGLYGYTF. CDR3 sequence (DNA): TGTGCCAGCATCCCAGGGGCAGGGGGTCTCTATGGCTACACCTTC.

This clonotype was seen ten or more times. J is TRBJ2-1 and V is TRBV21-1; the table's D gene call, TRBD2, was not cross checked with the DNA. TRBV21-1 is a pseudogene. The CDR3 extends over 18 amino acids. The CDR3 loop is CASSKVVAGGYGRNEQFF. The CDR3 nucleotides are TGTGCCAGCAGCAAAGTGGTAGCGGGGGGGTACGGTCGGAATGAGCAGTTCTTC.

The chain recombines TRBV7-9 with TRBJ1-1; D call uncertain. This CDR3 is built from 11 residues. V was shortened by 3 bases and J by 7 bases, with 6 bases between the two germline ends. CDR1 is SEHNR, CDR2 FQNEAQ, per germline (reference sequence). CDR3 in DNA: TGTGCCAGCAGCTTGAGTGGTGAAGCTTTCTTT. It encodes CASSLSGEAFF.

This clonotype turned up a few times. The V gene is TRBV5-1, the J gene TRBJ1-1, with 7 bases identical to TRBD1. The CDR3 contains 12 residues. J gave up 9 bases and V 4 bases, and 6 bases lay outside the gene matches. The germline CDR1 and CDR2 sequences are SGHRS and YFSETQ. CDR3 sequence (DNA): TGCGCCAGCAGCCCAGGGGGAATCCAAGCTTTCTTT. This sequence encodes CASSPGGIQAFF.

In its sample, this clonotype was seen many times. The chain is built from TRBV5-5 and TRBJ2-1; the D is unclear. Germline V CDR1 and CDR2: SGHKS, YYEKEE (reference sequence). The CDR3 sequence is 13 residues long. Trimming left V 0 bases short and J 7 bases short, with 8 bases between. The CDR3 reads CASSLAGGNEQFF. In DNA form, the CDR3 reads TGTGCCAGCAGCTTGGCCGGTGGGAATGAGCAGTTCTTC.

This clonotype has ten or more counts. This chain links TRBV7-6 with TRBJ2-3, with 8 nucleotides matching TRBD2. Trimming cost V 4 bases and J 2 bases; bases outside gene matches: 11. The CDR3 has 17 residues. The germline gives CDR1 SGHVS, CDR2 FNYEAQ. In DNA form, the CDR3 reads TGTGCCAGCAGCTCCTCCGGGGGGGACTCTCCCACAGATACGCAGTATTTT. Translating it yields CASSSSGGDSPTDTQYF.

For this clonotype: A much larger clone lies one base from this, so it may be a read error. The gene calls are TRBV12-3 or TRBV12-4 and TRBJ2-1; D ambiguous. There are 12 residues in the CDR3. V was pared by 6 bases and J by 7 bases, with 10 bases between. The CDR3 is CASRFTRNEQFF. The CDR3 DNA sequence: TGTGCCAGCAGATTCACCAGGAATGAGCAGTTCTTC.

Note on this clonotype: This may stem from a read error, because a much larger clone lies one nucleotide away. V usage is TRBV12-3 or TRBV12-4 and J usage is TRBJ2-1; the match to TRBD1 covers 10 bases. V lost 6 bases, J lost 3 bases, and 5 bases stayed unmatched. There are 15 residues in the CDR3. CDR3 coding DNA: TGTGCCAGCAGCCCGGGACAGGGGATCTACAATGAGCAGTTCTTC. Its translation is CASSPGQGIYNEQFF.

This clonotype was seen many times. The chain recombines TRBV7-3 with TRBJ2-7; 9 nucleotides align to TRBD1. V lost 0 bases, J lost 2 bases, and 8 bases stayed unmatched. The CDR3 length is 17 residues. Germline V lookup: CDR1 SGHTA, CDR2 FQGTGA. In nucleotides, the CDR3 is TGTGCCAGCAGCTTAACGGGGGCTGGGACAGGGCCCTACGAGCAGTACTTC. Its translation: CASSLTGAGTGPYEQYF.

This clonotype was counted ten times or more. The rearrangement joins TRBV19 to TRBJ2-3; 7 nucleotides agree with TRBD2. This CDR3 has 16 amino acids. The V and J ends lost 3 bases and 0 bases, in that order; junction bases with no gene match: 6. Germline V lookup: CDR1 LNHDA, CDR2 SQIVND (reference sequence). CDR3 coding DNA: TGTGCCAGTAGTATCGCGGGGGTTCCTAGCACAGATACGCAGTATTTT. This encodes CASSIAGVPSTDTQYF.